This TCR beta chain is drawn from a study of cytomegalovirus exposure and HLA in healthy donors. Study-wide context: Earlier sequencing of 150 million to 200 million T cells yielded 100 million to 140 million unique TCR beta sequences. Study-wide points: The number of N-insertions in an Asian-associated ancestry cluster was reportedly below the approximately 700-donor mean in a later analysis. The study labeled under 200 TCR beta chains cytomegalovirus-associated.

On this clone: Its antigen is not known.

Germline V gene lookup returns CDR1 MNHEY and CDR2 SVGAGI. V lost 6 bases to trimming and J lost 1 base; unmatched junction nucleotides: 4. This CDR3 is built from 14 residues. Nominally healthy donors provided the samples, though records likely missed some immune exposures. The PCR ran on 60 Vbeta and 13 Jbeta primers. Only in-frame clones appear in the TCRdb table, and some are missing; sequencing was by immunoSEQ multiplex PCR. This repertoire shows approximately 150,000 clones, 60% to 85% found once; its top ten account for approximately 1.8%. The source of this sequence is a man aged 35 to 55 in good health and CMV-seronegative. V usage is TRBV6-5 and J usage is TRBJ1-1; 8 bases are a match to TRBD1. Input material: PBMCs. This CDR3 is CASSRGLGNTEAFF. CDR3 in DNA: TGTGCCAGCAGCAGGGGGCTCGGGAACACTGAAGCTTTCTTT.